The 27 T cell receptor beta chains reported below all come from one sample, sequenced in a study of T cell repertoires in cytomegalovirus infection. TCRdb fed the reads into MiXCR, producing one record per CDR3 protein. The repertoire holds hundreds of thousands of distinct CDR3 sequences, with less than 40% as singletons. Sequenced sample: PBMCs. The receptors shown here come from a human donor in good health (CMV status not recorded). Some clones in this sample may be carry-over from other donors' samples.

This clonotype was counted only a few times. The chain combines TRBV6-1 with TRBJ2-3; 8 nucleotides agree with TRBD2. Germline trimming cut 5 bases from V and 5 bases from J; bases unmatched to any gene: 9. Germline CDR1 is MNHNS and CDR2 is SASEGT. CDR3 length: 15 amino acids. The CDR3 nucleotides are TGTGCCAGCAGTTACGGCGGGGGGCGGGGAGATACGCAGTATTTT. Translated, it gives CASSYGGGRGDTQYF.

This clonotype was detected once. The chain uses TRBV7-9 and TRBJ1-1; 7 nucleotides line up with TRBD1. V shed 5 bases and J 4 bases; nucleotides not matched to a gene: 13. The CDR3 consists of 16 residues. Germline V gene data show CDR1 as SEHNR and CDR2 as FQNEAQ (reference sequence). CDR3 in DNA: TGTGCCAGCAGCGTAGTGGGTGGACAGGTGGGCACTGAAGCTTTCTTT. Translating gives CASSVVGGQVGTEAFF.

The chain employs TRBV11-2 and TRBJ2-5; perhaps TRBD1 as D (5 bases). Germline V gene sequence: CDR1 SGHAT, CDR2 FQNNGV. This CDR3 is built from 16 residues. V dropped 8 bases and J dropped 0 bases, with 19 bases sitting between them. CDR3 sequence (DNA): TGTGCCAGCGCCTCGATCCGGACAATGTACCAAGAGACCCAGTACTTC. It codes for CASASIRTMYQETQYF.

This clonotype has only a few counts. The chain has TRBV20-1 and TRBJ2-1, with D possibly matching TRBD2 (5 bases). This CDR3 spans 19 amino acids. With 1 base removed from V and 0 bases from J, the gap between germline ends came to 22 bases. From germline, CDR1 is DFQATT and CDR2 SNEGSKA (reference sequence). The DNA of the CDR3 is TGCAGTGCTAGAGGTCGGTGGACTGCCGGAAAAAGCTCCTACAATGAGCAGTTCTTC. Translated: CSARGRWTAGKSSYNEQFF.

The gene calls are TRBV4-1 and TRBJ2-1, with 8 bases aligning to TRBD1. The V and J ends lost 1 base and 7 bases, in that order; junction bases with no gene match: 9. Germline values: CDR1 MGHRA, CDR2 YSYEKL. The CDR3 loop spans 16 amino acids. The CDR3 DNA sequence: TGCGCCAGCAGCCAAGTTCCCAGGGGGCGTAGAAATGAGCAGTTCTTC. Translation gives CASSQVPRGRRNEQFF.

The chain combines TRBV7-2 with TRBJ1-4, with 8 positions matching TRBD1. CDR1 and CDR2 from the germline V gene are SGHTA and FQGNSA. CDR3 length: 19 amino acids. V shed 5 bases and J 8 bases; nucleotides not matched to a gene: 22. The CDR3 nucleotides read TGTGCCAGCAGCCCCGGACAGGGACTTCGGTGGGGCCAGGGAGAAAAACTGTTTTTT. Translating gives CASSPGQGLRWGQGEKLFF. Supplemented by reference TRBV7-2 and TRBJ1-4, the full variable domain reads GAGVSQSPSNKVTEKGKDVELRCDPISGHTALYWYRQSLGQGLEFLIYFQGNSAPDKSGLPSDRFSAERTGGSVSTLTIQRTQQEDSAVYLCASSPGQGLRWGQGEKLFFGSGTQLSVL.

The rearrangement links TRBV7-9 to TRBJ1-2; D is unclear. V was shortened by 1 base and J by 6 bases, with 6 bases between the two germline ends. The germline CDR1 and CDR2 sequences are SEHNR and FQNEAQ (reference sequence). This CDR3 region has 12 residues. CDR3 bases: TGTGCCAGCAGCTTAGAGAGGCATGGCTACACCTTC. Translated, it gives CASSLERHGYTF.

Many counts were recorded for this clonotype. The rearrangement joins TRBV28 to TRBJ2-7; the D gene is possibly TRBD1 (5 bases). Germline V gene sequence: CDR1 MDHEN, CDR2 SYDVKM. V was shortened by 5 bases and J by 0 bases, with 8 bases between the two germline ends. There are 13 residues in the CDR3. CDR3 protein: CASSGALSYEQYF. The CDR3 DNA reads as TGTGCCAGCAGTGGGGCTCTCTCCTACGAGCAGTACTTC.

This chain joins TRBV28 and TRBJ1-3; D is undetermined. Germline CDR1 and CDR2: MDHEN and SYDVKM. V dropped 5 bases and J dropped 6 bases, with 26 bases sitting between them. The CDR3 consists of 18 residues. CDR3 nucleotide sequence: TGTGCCAGCAGTGGAATGGCCGTCGCCGCCTCTTGGGAAAACACCATATATTTT. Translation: CASSGMAVAASWENTIYF.

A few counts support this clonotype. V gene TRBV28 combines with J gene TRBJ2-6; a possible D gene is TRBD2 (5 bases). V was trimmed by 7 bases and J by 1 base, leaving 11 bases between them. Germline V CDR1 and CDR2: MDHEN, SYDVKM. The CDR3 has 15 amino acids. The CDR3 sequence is CASKGADSGANVLTF. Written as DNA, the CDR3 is TGTGCCAGCAAAGGAGCGGATTCTGGGGCCAACGTCCTGACTTTC. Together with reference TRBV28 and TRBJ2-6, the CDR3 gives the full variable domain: DVKVTQSSRYLVKRTGEKVFLECVQDMDHENMFWYRQDPGLGLRLIYFSYDVKMKEKGDIPEGYSVSREKKERFSLILESASTNQTSMYLCASKGADSGANVLTFGAGSRLTVL.

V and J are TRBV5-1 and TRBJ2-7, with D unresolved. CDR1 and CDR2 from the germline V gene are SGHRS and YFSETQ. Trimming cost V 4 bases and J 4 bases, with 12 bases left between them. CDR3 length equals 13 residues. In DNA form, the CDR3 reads TGCGCCAGCAGCCAAACGTTCCAGTACGAGCAGTACTTC. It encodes CASSQTFQYEQYF.

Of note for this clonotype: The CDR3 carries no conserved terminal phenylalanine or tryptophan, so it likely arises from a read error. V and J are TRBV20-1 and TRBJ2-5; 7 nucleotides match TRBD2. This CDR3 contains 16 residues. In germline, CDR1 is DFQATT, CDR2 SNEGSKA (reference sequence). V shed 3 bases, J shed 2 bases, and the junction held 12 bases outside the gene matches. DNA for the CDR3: TGCAGTGCTAGTGCTCTAGCGGAGACGATACAAGAGACCCAGTACTTA. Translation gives CSASALAETIQETQYL.

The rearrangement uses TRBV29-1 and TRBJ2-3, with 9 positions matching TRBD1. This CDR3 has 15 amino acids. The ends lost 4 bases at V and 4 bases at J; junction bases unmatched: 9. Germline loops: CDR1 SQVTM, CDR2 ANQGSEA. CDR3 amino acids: CSVVGDRALSDTQYF. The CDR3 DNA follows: TGCAGCGTTGTTGGGGACAGGGCTTTGTCAGATACGCAGTATTTT.

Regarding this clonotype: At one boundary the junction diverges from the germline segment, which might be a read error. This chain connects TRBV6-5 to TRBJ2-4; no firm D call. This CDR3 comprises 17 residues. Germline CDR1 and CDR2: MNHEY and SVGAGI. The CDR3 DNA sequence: TGTGCCAGCAGTGAAAGCATGGCAGCTTCGTCCAAAAACATTCCGTACTTC. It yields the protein CASSESMAASSKNIPYF.

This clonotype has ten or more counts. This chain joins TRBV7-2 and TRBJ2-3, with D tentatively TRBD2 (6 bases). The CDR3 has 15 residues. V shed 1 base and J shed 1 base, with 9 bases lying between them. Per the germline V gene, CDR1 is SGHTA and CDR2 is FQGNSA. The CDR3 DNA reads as TGTGCCAGCAGCTTAGACTCGGGGGGCACAGATACGCAGTATTTT. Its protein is CASSLDSGGTDTQYF.

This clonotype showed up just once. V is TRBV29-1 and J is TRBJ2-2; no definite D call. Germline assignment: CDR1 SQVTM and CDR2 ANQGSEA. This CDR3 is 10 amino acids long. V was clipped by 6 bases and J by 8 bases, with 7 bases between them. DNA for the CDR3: TGCAGCGTCGGTAGTGGGGAGCTGTTTTTT. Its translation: CSVGSGELFF.

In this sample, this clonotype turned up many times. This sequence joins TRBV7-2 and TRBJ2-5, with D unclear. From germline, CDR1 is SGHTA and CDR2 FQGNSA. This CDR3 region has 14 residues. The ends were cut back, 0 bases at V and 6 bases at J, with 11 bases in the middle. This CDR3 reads CASSLAEVRQTQYF. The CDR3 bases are TGTGCCAGCAGCTTAGCTGAAGTCCGGCAGACCCAGTACTTC.

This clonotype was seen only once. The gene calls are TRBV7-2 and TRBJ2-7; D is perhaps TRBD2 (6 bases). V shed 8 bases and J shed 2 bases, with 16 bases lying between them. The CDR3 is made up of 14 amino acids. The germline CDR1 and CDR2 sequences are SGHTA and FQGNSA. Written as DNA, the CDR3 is TGTGCCAGCTTCCCCGGGACTTGGACCTACGAGCAGTACTTC. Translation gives CASFPGTWTYEQYF. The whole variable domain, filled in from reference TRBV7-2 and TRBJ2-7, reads GAGVSQSPSNKVTEKGKDVELRCDPISGHTALYWYRQSLGQGLEFLIYFQGNSAPDKSGLPSDRFSAERTGGSVSTLTIQRTQQEDSAVYLCASFPGTWTYEQYFGPGTRLTVT.

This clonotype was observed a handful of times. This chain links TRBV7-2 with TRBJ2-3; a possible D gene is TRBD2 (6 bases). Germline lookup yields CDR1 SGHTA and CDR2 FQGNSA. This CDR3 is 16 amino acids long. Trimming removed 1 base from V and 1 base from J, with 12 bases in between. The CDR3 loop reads CASSLVAGLGTDTQYF. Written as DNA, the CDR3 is TGTGCCAGCAGCTTAGTGGCGGGACTTGGCACAGATACGCAGTATTTT.

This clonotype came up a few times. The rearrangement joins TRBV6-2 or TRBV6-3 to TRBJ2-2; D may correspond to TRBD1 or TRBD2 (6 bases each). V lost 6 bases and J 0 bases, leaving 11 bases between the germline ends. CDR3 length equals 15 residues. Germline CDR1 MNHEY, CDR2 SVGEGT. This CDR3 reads CASRGGGTNTGELFF. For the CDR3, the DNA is TGTGCCAGCAGGGGGGGCGGGACGAACACCGGGGAGCTGTTTTTT.

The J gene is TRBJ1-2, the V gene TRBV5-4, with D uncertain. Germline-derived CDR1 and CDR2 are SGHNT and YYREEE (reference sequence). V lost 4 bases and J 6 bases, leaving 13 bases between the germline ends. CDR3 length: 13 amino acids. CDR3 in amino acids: CASSIGLGHGYTF. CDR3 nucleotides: TGTGCCAGCAGCATTGGGCTTGGCCATGGCTACACCTTC.

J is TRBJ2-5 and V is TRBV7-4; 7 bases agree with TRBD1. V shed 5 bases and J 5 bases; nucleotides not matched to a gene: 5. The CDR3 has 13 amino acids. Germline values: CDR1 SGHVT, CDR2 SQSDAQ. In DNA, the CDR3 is TGTGCCAGCAGCCAAACAGGGGCGGAGACCCAGTACTTC. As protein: CASSQTGAETQYF.

The CDR3 loop reads CASSKAETGGYQPQHF. The CDR3 nucleotides are TGTGCCAGTAGTAAGGCGGAGACAGGGGGCTATCAGCCCCAGCATTTT. The chain joins TRBV19 to TRBJ1-5, with TRBD1 identical over 10 bases. Per germline, CDR1 LNHDA and CDR2 SQIVND (reference sequence). There are 16 residues in the CDR3. V lost 4 bases, J lost 5 bases, and 8 bases stayed unmatched.

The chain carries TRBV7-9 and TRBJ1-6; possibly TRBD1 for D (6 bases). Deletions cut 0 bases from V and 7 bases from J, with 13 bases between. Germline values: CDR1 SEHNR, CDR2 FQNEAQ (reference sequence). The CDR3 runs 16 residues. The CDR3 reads CASSLATGRGNSPLHF. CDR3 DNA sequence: TGTGCCAGCAGCTTAGCGACAGGACGGGGGAATTCACCCCTCCACTTT.

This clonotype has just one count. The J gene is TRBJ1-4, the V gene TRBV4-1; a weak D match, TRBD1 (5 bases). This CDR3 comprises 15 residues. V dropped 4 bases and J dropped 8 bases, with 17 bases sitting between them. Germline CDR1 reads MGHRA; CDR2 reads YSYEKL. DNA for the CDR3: TGCGCCAGCAGCCCCCTTGGGGGAATGGGAGAAAAACTGTTTTTT. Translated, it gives CASSPLGGMGEKLFF.

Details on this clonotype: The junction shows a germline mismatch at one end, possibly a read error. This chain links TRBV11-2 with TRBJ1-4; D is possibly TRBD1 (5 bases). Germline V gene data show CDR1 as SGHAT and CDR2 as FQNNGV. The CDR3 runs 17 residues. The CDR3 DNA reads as TGTGCCAGCAGCCCGTCTGGGGGGAGTCGCACTAATGAAAAACTGATTTTT. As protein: CASSPSGGSRTNEKLIF.

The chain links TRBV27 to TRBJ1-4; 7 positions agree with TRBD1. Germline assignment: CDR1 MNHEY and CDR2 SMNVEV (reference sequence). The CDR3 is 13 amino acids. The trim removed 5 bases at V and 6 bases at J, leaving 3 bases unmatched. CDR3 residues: CASSTGEDEKLFF. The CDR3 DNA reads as TGTGCCAGCAGTACAGGGGAGGATGAAAAACTGTTTTTT.